This T cell receptor beta chain originates from a study of graft-versus-host responses after intestinal transplantation (TCRdb year 2021). Study-wide context: The transplants that recipients got were multivisceral, liver-intestinal, or isolated intestinal. Anti-thymocyte globulin induction was given to all recipients, followed by maintenance tacrolimus and steroids for around three years. To identify alloreactive clones, pre-transplant mixed lymphocyte reaction products were sequenced and compared with unstimulated pre-transplant donor and recipient T cells. A cohort of about 25 intestinal transplant recipients, including one retransplant, was enrolled, and 3 patients lacking pretransplant specimens were excluded. Instead of going to the commercial service, samples from three later patients were sequenced in-house on an Illumina MiSeq and processed with MiXCR. After intestinal transplantation, graft-versus-host and host-versus-graft alloreactive T cell clones were followed in the graft, circulation and bone marrow using bulk TCR-beta CDR3 sequencing. Donor T cell macrochimerism was defined as a peak of at least 4% donor T cells among recipient peripheral blood mononuclear cells.

Receptor libraries were prepared by the immunoSEQ multiplex PCR assay. For most patients, genomic DNA was isolated with the Qiagen DNeasy Blood and Tissue Kit and sent frozen to Adaptive Biotechnologies for TCR sequencing. High-throughput TCR-beta CDR3 sequencing of genomic DNA from most patients was performed by Adaptive Biotechnologies. As for the original processing: Adaptive's ImmunoSEQ software was the source of the TCR sequencing data for fewer than 20 patients, while a few other patients were processed with MiXCR and VDJtools. To correct CD4 versus CD8 sorting errors, sequences present in both subsets at a frequency ratio below 5:1 were removed. CDR3 nucleotide sequences shared between donor and recipient were removed because the origin of such sequences could not be assigned. To be classed as alloreactive, a clone needed at least 2-fold expansion over unstimulated cells and a minimum CFSE-low frequency of 0.002% (template counts) or 0.001% (read counts). A clone was considered mappable if detected in the sequenced pre-transplant spleen, lymph node, or MLR CFSE-low populations of the donor or recipient. Cumulative frequency of alloreactive clones was calculated as a percentage of all sequences weighted by copy number. This is the immuneACCESS table as TCRdb keeps it, with only in-frame sequences that have V and J called. A part of the clones is gone; compared with another copy, unresolved V genes explain less than half, and the rest is unexplained. The V and J calls and clone size are taken from that table; D and trimming were inferred from the DNA. The table for this sample lists about 26,000 clones; 82% of them were counted only once. Clones ranked in the top ten supply 0.55% to 0.8% of the sample.

A word on this clone: Which antigen it targets is not known. No quality values exist for individual bases; no much larger clone is one base distant.

Beyond this particular receptor, the publication reports: The conclusions were limited by the relatively low number and heterogeneity of the intestinal transplant patients. Patients with donor T cell macrochimerism had high GvH to HvG T cell clonal ratios in their allografts. Early after transplant, declines in HvG clones were associated with peak levels of circulating GvH clones. GvH clones were found in recipient bone marrow, and some of the GvH clones appeared earlier in ileal mucosa or blood, which is consistent with an intestinal mucosal origin.

The time point tag for this specimen amounts to: cells obtained before transplantation from donor or recipient. CD3+CD4+ and CD3+CD8+ populations were FACS-sorted from unstimulated pre-transplant donor and recipient cells taken from spleen or lymph nodes. The CDR3 has 17 amino acids, counting the end cysteine and phenylalanine. CDR3 DNA is the only sequence kept; it has 51 bases, read in frame from the first base. Trimming takes 0 bases off V and 7 bases off J; junction bases not matched to a gene: 11. CDR1 and CDR2, per the germline V gene, are MGHRA and YSYEKL. The sequencing here drew on unstimulated CD4+ T cells sorted from spleen or lymph node cells, taken before intestinal transplant. This receptor was obtained from a human donor who received an intestinal transplant. Recombination connected TRBV4-1 to TRBJ2-5, and 10 junctional nucleotides match TRBD2. The bases read TGCGCCAGCAGCCAAGATAAGACTAGCGGGCGCCTCTCGACCCAGTACTTC. Its protein reads: CASSQDKTSGRLSTQYF.